The 29 T cell receptor delta chains below were found in one sample sequenced in a study of DNA immune sequencing with unique molecular identifiers. Primers for all 8 TRDV and 4 TRDJ genes amplified genomic DNA in 32-plex. The library had 12-nucleotide UMIs introduced over roughly 3 barcoding cycles, then a second adapter PCR. TCRdb reapplied CATT to the multiplex PCR reads. Of 2,000 to 2,500 delta-chain clones in the sample, about an eighth were seen once. The specimen was gamma-delta T cells enriched from blood buffy coat, or unenriched PBMCs (not recorded which). The receptors were gathered from a human donor in good health.

Relative to its sample, this clone is large. The V and J genes are TRDV2 and TRDJ1; 11 bases are shared with TRDD3. The CDR3 is made up of 19 amino acids. V lost 0 bases to trimming and J lost 0 bases; unmatched junction nucleotides: 11. Germline CDR1 reads GEAIGNYY; CDR2 reads EKD. CDR3 sequence (DNA): TGTGCCTGTGACACCCTTAAAGCTGGGGGATACCCGGACACCGATAAACTCATCTTT. Translated, it gives CACDTLKAGGYPDTDKLIF.

To note about this clone: This DNA's translation and the protein TCRdb lists, from a much larger clone, do not match at residue 2, likely due to a read error; the protein shown is translated from the DNA. V usage is TRDV2 and J usage is TRDJ1; D unresolved. The CDR3 has 16 amino acids. The germline V gene has CDR1 GEAIGNYY and CDR2 EKD. CDR3 sequence reads: CSCDPSDRKYTDKLIF. The CDR3 region has the DNA TGTTCCTGTGACCCGTCCGATCGGAAGTACACCGATAAACTCATCTTT.

A word on this clone: The mismatch at residue 6 between this DNA's translation and the TCRdb protein of a much larger clone likely reflects a read error; the protein shown is translated from the DNA. The chain is built from TRDV2 and TRDJ1, with D possibly matching TRDD3 (5 bases). There are 15 residues in the CDR3. The germline gives CDR1 GEAIGNYY, CDR2 EKD. Trimming took 0 bases from V and 1 from J, leaving 11 bases between them. The CDR3: CACDTAGGRTDKLIF. CDR3 nucleotides: TGTGCCTGTGACACCGCCGGGGGTCGCACCGATAAACTCATCTTT.

On this clone itself: A far larger clone is only one base removed, so a read error is likely. Distinct nucleotide sequences in the sample also encode this CDR3. V and J are TRDV2 and TRDJ1; weak D call: TRDD3 (6 bases). The germline V gene encodes CDR1 GEAIGNYY and CDR2 EKD. The CDR3 is 16 amino acids. V was clipped by 2 bases and J by 3 bases, with 18 bases between them. The CDR3 nucleotides read TGTGCCTGTGACAAGCTGGGAGATACGCAGGCCGATAAACTCATCTTT. Its protein product is CACDKLGDTQADKLIF.

This clone is deemed medium-sized. J is TRDJ1 and V is TRDV3, with TRDD3 identical over 9 bases. This CDR3 region has 21 residues. CDR1 TVYSNPD and CDR2 GDNSRS come from the germline V gene (reference sequence). Trimming at V came to 5 bases and at J to 0 bases, leaving 28 bases not matched to a gene. The CDR3 nucleotides are TGTGCCCTCAGTCTGAGATCCGCGCCCTGGGGGATCACCTGGTACACCGATAAACTCATCTTT. This gives the protein CALSLRSAPWGITWYTDKLIF.

In regard to this clone: The TCRdb protein, from a much larger clone, departs from this DNA's translation at residue 9, likely by read error; the protein shown derives from the DNA. The chain uses TRDV2 and TRDJ1; D is undetermined. Germline V gene lookup returns CDR1 GEAIGNYY and CDR2 EKD. The V end was cut by 2 bases, the J end by 3 bases, with 12 bases between. This CDR3 is 14 amino acids long. The chain's CDR3 is CACDSLVYSDKLIF. DNA for the CDR3: TGTGCCTGTGACAGTCTAGTGTACTCCGATAAACTCATCTTT.

As regards this clone: A read error likely explains this, since a far larger clone differs by one base. The chain combines TRDV2 with TRDJ1, with TRDD3 identical over 7 bases. The V gene's germline CDR1 is GEAIGNYY and CDR2 EKD. After removal of 3 bases from V and 1 base from J, the junction contained 16 bases not matched to a gene. This CDR3 comprises 18 residues. This chain's CDR3 is CACDPPMGETAGTDKLIF. The CDR3 nucleotides are TGTGCCTGTGACCCCCCAATGGGGGAAACCGCGGGCACCGATAAACTCATCTTT.

In this sample, this clone turned up a few times. A read error likely explains why the TCRdb protein, taken from a much larger clone, differs from this DNA's translation at residue 9; the protein shown is translated from the DNA. The rearrangement joins TRDV2 to TRDJ1, with 10 bases fitting TRDD3. The CDR3 consists of 16 residues. V gave up 2 bases and J gave up 3 bases; unmatched junction bases: 8. Germline V gene lookup returns CDR1 GEAIGNYY and CDR2 EKD. CDR3 sequence reads: CACDKLGDMQADKLIF. As DNA, the CDR3 is TGTGCCTGTGACAAGCTGGGGGATATGCAGGCCGATAAACTCATCTTT.

Notes on this clone: This likely came from a read error, as a far larger clone is one base away. The same CDR3 arises from other DNA sequences in this sample as well. The CDR3 DNA reads as TGTGCCTGTGACACCGTTGGGGGATACGCCTCCACCGATAAACTCATTTTT. It translates to CACDTVGGYASTDKLIF. V and J are TRDV2 and TRDJ1, with 11 bases lining up with TRDD3. Germline-derived CDR1 and CDR2 are GEAIGNYY and EKD. This CDR3 comprises 17 residues.

The table lists this clone with many counts. The V gene is TRDV1, the J gene TRDJ1, with 7 nucleotides matching TRDD2. The J gene, left out of TCRdb, was set here by checking the DNA against germline. This CDR3 region has 25 residues. J gave up 2 bases and V 0 bases, and 33 bases lay outside the gene matches. Germline V gene data show CDR1 as TSWWSYY and CDR2 as QGS. In DNA, the CDR3 is TGTGCTCTTGGGGAACTATCTCACACTTTTCCTACGGTTGTGGGAGTCGGCCGTCGTACCGATAAACTCATCTTT. Translating it yields CALGELSHTFPTVVGVGRRTDKLIF.

This clone rates as medium-sized (0.01 to 0.1%). The chain joins TRDV2 to TRDJ1; 7 bases match TRDD3. This CDR3 region has 14 residues. J gave up 9 bases and V 3 bases, and 12 bases lay outside the gene matches. Looked up from germline, CDR1 is GEAIGNYY and CDR2 is EKD. The CDR3 loop reads CACDSVLPTGELIF. CDR3 DNA sequence: TGTGCCTGTGACTCAGTACTACCTACTGGGGAACTCATCTTT.

Note on this clone: TCRdb records a much larger clone's protein for this DNA, with a difference at residue 9 that likely arises from a read error; the protein given is the translation of the DNA. The rearrangement joins TRDV2 to TRDJ1, with 9 bases matching TRDD3. J lost 0 bases, V lost 1 base, and 8 bases had no gene match. The CDR3 totals 17 residues. CDR1 is GEAIGNYY and CDR2 is EKD in the germline V gene. The CDR3 sequence is CACDTLGDEKYTDKLIF. CDR3 sequence (DNA): TGTGCCTGTGACACTCTGGGGGATGAAAAGTACACCGATAAACTCATCTTT.

The table lists this clone with a few counts. TCRdb shows a much larger clone's protein in place of this DNA's translation, and the two differ at residue 8, likely through a read error; the protein shown is translated from the DNA. The chain carries TRDV2 and TRDJ1, with 7 positions matching TRDD3. With 2 bases clipped from V and 3 bases from J, the junction kept 11 bases outside the gene matches. Germline CDR1 and CDR2: GEAIGNYY and EKD. The CDR3 covers 16 residues. In nucleotides, the CDR3 is TGTGCCTGTGACAAGCTGGGGGTTACGCAGGCCGATAAACTCATCTTT. As protein: CACDKLGVTQADKLIF.

Turning to this clone: A far larger clone lies a single base away; this is likely a read error. Additional DNA sequences in this sample encode the identical CDR3. The rearrangement links TRDV2 to TRDJ1; TRDD3 might be the D (5 bases). This CDR3 spans 17 amino acids. Germline CDR1 is GEAIGNYY and CDR2 is EKD. The V gene lost 1 base and the J gene lost 0 bases, with 17 bases spanning the gap. The CDR3 region is CACDTLGDGKYTDKLIF. The CDR3 DNA sequence: TGTGCCTGTGACACTCTGGGTGATGGAAAGTACACCGATAAACTCATCTTT.

This clone has just a few counts. TCRdb's protein, taken from a much larger clone, differs from this DNA's translation at residue 2, likely owing to a read error; the protein displayed comes from the DNA. The chain has TRDV2 and TRDJ1; TRDD3 matches 10 bases. The CDR3 contains 20 residues. Germline assignment: CDR1 GEAIGNYY and CDR2 EKD. The CDR3 sequence is CSCDTVRGIRENMYTDKLIF. The DNA for the CDR3 is TGTTCCTGTGACACCGTCCGGGGGATACGCGAAAACATGTACACCGATAAACTCATCTTT.

This clone was counted many times. This is likely an artifact of a read error, given a far larger clone one base away. This chain links TRDV2 with TRDJ1; D is unclear. Between the trimmed V and J ends, which lost 2 bases and 0 bases, there was a span of 9 bases. Germline values: CDR1 GEAIGNYY, CDR2 EKD. The CDR3 runs 14 residues. This CDR3 reads CACDKVVDTDKLIF. The CDR3 bases are TGTGCCTGTGACAAAGTGGTGGACACCGATAAACTCATCTTT.

In this sample, this clone is medium-sized. The chain joins TRDV2 to TRDJ1; 10 bases map to TRDD3. The CDR3 has 15 amino acids. Per the germline V gene, CDR1 is GEAIGNYY and CDR2 is EKD. V shed 0 bases, J shed 4 bases, and the junction held 4 bases outside the gene matches. CDR3 nucleotide sequence: TGTGCCTGTGACACCTGGGGGATACAAAGCGATAAACTCATCTTT. Protein product: CACDTWGIQSDKLIF.

This clone was detected a few times. With only one base between it and a far larger clone, this is likely a read error. This same CDR3 is encoded by further DNA sequences in the sample. The chain joins TRDV2 to TRDJ1, with no clear D. There are 14 residues in the CDR3. Germline V CDR1 and CDR2: GEAIGNYY, EKD. CDR3 in amino acids: CACDDLTATDKLIF. The CDR3 nucleotides are TGTGCCTGTGACGACCTTACAGCCACCGATAAACTCATCTTC.

Notes on this clone: A far larger clone is off by one base, so a read error is likely. The sample contains more than one DNA sequence encoding this CDR3. The chain carries TRDV2 and TRDJ1; D is uncertain. The CDR3 runs to 15 residues. Germline CDR1 reads GEAIGNYY; CDR2 reads EKD. V lost 3 bases and J 0 bases, leaving 13 bases between the germline ends. CDR3 in amino acids: CACDLLGTDTDKLIF. CDR3 DNA sequence: TGTGCCTGTGACCTACTCGGGACAGACACCGATAAACTCATCTTT.

Within the sample, this clone is medium-sized (0.01 to 0.1%). The chain carries TRAV29/DV5 and TRDJ1, with 9 nucleotides matching TRDD3. No J segment appears in TCRdb, so it was assigned here by matching the sequence to germline. J gave up 0 bases and V 1 base, and 25 bases lay outside the gene matches. This CDR3 is built from 22 residues. Germline V gives CDR1 NSMFDY, CDR2 ISSIKDK. The CDR3 DNA follows: TGTGCAGCAAGCAATGGGCCTTACCTACGGTCTTACTGGGGGAACAACACCGATAAACTCATCTTT. Amino acid sequence: CAASNGPYLRSYWGNNTDKLIF.

As to this clone: A much larger clone differs by one base, so this may be a read error. The genes are TRDV1 and TRDJ1; TRDD3 aligns across 9 bases. Since TCRdb gives no J gene, matching the DNA to germline was used here to assign it. Germline lookup yields CDR1 TSWWSYY and CDR2 QGS. J was trimmed by 1 base and V by 4 bases; bases with no gene match: 34. The length of the CDR3 is 25 residues. The CDR3 bases are TGTGCTCTTGGGGTTCCACGCACCAAGATTCCCTTGGTCTTCTACTGGGGGACGTTCACCGATAAACTCATCTTT. This translates into CALGVPRTKIPLVFYWGTFTDKLIF.

Judged by abundance, this clone is large. The genes are TRDV3 and TRDJ2; D assignment may be TRDD2 or TRDD3 (9 bases each). The CDR3 runs to 21 residues. V was cut by 0 bases and J by 1 base, with 30 bases left in between. Germline loops: CDR1 TVYSNPD, CDR2 GDNSRS (reference sequence). In DNA, the CDR3 is TGTGCCTTTAGCCTTCCTACGTCTCTCTGGGGGATTCCTTTTTTGACAGCACAACTCTTCTTT. This sequence encodes CAFSLPTSLWGIPFLTAQLFF.

This clone was seen a handful of times. This likely came from a read error, as a far larger clone is one base away. Other DNA sequences in this sample translate to the same CDR3. The chain joins TRDV2 to TRDJ3, with D tentatively TRDD3 (5 bases). CDR1 GEAIGNYY and CDR2 EKD come from the germline V gene. CDR3 length: 19 residues. The CDR3 protein is CACDTGGLRSSWDTRQMFF. The CDR3 DNA sequence: TGTGCCTGTGACACGGGGGGGCTACGGAGCTCCTGGGACACTCGACAGATGTTTTTC.

On this clone: The TCRdb record carries a much larger clone's protein, which differs from this DNA's translation at residue 9; a read error is the likely cause, and the protein listed here is the DNA translation. J is TRDJ1 and V is TRDV2; 7 bases agree with TRDD3. J lost 0 bases, V lost 0 bases, and 9 bases had no gene match. The CDR3 covers 17 residues. The germline V gene has CDR1 GEAIGNYY and CDR2 EKD. The CDR3: CACDTLTGAHDTDKLIF. The CDR3 nucleotides read TGTGCCTGTGACACCTTAACTGGGGCGCATGACACCGATAAACTCATCTTT.

As concerns this clone: The likely explanation is a read error, given a far larger clone one base away. The gene calls are TRDV1 and TRDJ1; 9 bases match TRDD3. TCRdb offers no J gene call, so here the DNA was matched to germline to obtain one. Per the germline V gene, CDR1 is TSWWSYY and CDR2 is QGS. V was pared by 0 bases and J by 0 bases, with 26 bases of the junction left unmatched. This CDR3 has 24 residues. CDR3 in DNA: TGTGCTCTTGGGGAACTTGGGATTACTAGAGGGCTGGGGGATCACGGTCTGTACACCGATAAACTCATCTTT. Translating it yields CALGELGITRGLGDHGLYTDKLIF.

This clone is medium-sized (0.01 to 0.1%). The chain employs TRDV2 and TRDJ1, with TRDD3 matching over 7 bases. The length of the CDR3 is 15 residues. The germline gives CDR1 GEAIGNYY, CDR2 EKD. The V gene end was trimmed by 2 bases and the J gene end by 0 bases; junction bases not matched to a gene: 5. The CDR3 region is CACDRLGGNTDKLIF. The DNA of the CDR3 is TGTGCCTGTGACAGGCTGGGGGGCAACACCGATAAACTCATCTTT.

With regard to this clone: This likely traces to a read error, being one base from a far larger clone. The V call is TRDV2, the J call TRDJ1, with 9 bases fitting TRDD3. Germline V CDR1 and CDR2: GEAIGNYY, EKD. This CDR3 is built from 19 residues. V dropped 0 bases and J dropped 0; count of bases not matched to a gene: 13. The CDR3 reads CACDTLTLLGEEYTDKLIF. Here the CDR3 DNA reads TGTGCCTGTGACACCTTGACTTTACTGGGGGAAGAGTACACCGATAAACTCATCTTT.

This clone is labeled medium-sized. V is TRDV1 and J is TRDJ1; D possibly corresponds to TRDD3 (6 bases). In the absence of a J gene in TCRdb, the DNA was matched to germline to assign it here. Germline CDR1 reads TSWWSYY; CDR2 reads QGS. The V and J ends lost 0 bases and 1 base respectively, with 36 bases between them. The CDR3 loop spans 24 amino acids. CDR3 sequence (DNA): TGTGCTCTTGGGGAACTGGACTTTACCTACTCCTCGGGGGCTGGGGCCTGCCTCACCGATAAACTCATCTTT. Its translation is CALGELDFTYSSGAGACLTDKLIF.

This clone was seen only a few times. The protein TCRdb lists belongs to a much larger clone and differs from this DNA's translation at residue 3, which points to a read error; the protein shown is made from the DNA. The V gene is TRDV2, the J gene TRDJ1; 12 bases fit TRDD3. Germline V gene sequence: CDR1 GEAIGNYY, CDR2 EKD. This CDR3 is built from 16 residues. The DNA for the CDR3 is TGTGCCTTTGACAAGCTGGGGGATACGCAGGCCGATAAACTCATCTTT. Its translation: CAFDKLGDTQADKLIF.